This TCR beta chain originates from a study of T cell repertoires in cytomegalovirus infection. Overall study: CMV epitopes used comprised recently identified HLA-C-restricted ones and well-studied HLA-B-restricted ones. CMV infection and matching HLA type were both indicated by public TCR beta signatures.

Trimming pared 5 bases from V and 7 bases from J, leaving 9 bases between. The germline gives CDR1 SGHTA, CDR2 FQGNSA. The CDR3 consists of 11 residues. TCRdb recomputed calls from the reads with MiXCR, one row per CDR3 protein. Among a few hundred thousand distinct CDR3 sequences listed, around 40% were seen once. This clonotype was detected only a few times. Its antigen is still unknown. This TCR was recovered from a human donor in good health (CMV status not recorded). Some clones in this sample may be carry-over from other donors' samples. The chain couples TRBV7-2 to TRBJ2-7; D remains ambiguous. The sample was cultured PBMCs, taken from culture after CMV antigen stimulation. The CDR3 nucleotides are TGTGCCAGCAGCCAGTCCCGGGAGCAGTACTTC. Protein product: CASSQSREQYF.